The rows below give T cell receptor beta chains drawn from one sample of a study of response to subunit inactivated influenza vaccine. TCRdb redid the calling of the RT-PCR reads with MiXCR, one entry per CDR3 protein. The table lists about 540,000 distinct CDR3 sequences, about 14% of them singletons. The sequenced sample was PBMCs from blood, obtained about 12 days after vaccination. These receptors all come from a man in his fifties who received an inactivated influenza vaccine. Both conserved end residues are part of each CDR3. Each record gives: CDR3 protein, CDR3 DNA, V gene, D gene, J gene, clone size. A D gene is named only where the DNA matches it firmly. Expanded clones are given a class, and other clones once, few, many or no size at all.

CASRPYQGARLNTEAFF	TGTGCCAGCAGGCCCTATCAGGGGGCTCGGCTGAACACTGAAGCTTTCTTT	TRBV5-5	TRBD1	TRBJ1-1	NA
CSASIGVEAFF	TGCAGTGCTAGTATCGGGGTTGAAGCTTTCTTT	TRBV20-1	NA	TRBJ1-1	few
CASSPGTGNEKLFF	TGCGCCAGCAGCCCCGGGACGGGAAATGAAAAACTGTTTTTT	TRBV5-1	NA	TRBJ1-4	many
CASSSKSLPDEQFF	TGCGCCAGCAGCTCCAAATCTTTACCGGATGAGCAGTTCTTC	TRBV5-1	NA	TRBJ2-1	few
CASSLAGGTIHTQYF	TGTGCCAGCAGCTTAGCGGGGGGGACAATCCATACGCAGTATTTT	TRBV7-9	NA	TRBJ2-3	NA
CASSRDGNQPQHF	TGTGCCAGCTCCCGGGATGGCAATCAGCCCCAGCATTTT	TRBV18	NA	TRBJ1-5	many
CASSEALRTDTQYF	TGTGCCAGCAGTGAAGCGCTTCGGACAGATACGCAGTATTTT	TRBV2	NA	TRBJ2-3	NA
CASSLASQAQYF	TGTGCCAGCAGCTTAGCGTCTCAGGCCCAGTATTTT	TRBV7-9	NA	TRBJ2-3	many
CASSQDWLAGTQETQYF	TGTGCCAGCAGCCAAGATTGGCTAGCGGGGACTCAAGAGACCCAGTACTTC	TRBV14	TRBD2	TRBJ2-5	NA
CASSLLSGREQFF	TGTGCCAGCAGTTTATTATCAGGTCGGGAGCAGTTCTTC	TRBV27	NA	TRBJ2-1	NA